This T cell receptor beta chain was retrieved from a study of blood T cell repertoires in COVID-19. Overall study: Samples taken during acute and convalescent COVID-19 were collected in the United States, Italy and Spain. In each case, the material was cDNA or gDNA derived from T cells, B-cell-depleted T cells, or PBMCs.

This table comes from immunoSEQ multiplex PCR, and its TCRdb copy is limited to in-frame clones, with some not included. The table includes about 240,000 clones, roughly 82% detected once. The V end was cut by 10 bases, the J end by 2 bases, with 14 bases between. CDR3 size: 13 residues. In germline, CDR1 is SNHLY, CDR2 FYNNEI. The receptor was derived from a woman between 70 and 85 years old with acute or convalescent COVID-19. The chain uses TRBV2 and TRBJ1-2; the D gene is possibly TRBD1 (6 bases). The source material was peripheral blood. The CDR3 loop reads CATTGTLNYGYTF. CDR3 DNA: TGTGCCACCACAGGGACACTAAACTATGGCTACACCTTC.